These 20 T cell receptor beta chains originate from one sample sequenced in a study of T cell responses to AZD1222 COVID-19 vaccine. Clones were sequenced by immunoSEQ multiplex PCR, and TCRdb holds only the in-frame ones, with some missing. This table holds some 150,000 clones, roughly 90% found once. Sequencing used peripheral blood, obtained 28 days after the second AZD1222 dose. Source of these receptors: an adult who received the AZD1222 COVID-19 vaccine.

This clone was recorded a few times. V is TRBV27 and J is TRBJ2-7; a possible D gene is TRBD1 (6 bases). Per the germline V gene, CDR1 is MNHEY and CDR2 is SMNVEV (reference sequence). With 5 bases removed from V and 1 base from J, the gap between germline ends came to 24 bases. CDR3 length: 18 residues. The chain's CDR3 is CASSTSGTSTLFSYEQYF. The CDR3 DNA reads TGTGCCAGCAGTACCTCTGGGACATCAACCCTCTTTTCCTACGAGCAGTACTTC.

DNA for the CDR3: TGCCGCGGCCGGGGGGGGAGGGGGCCCTACGAGCAGTACTTC. Its protein is CRGRGGRGPYEQYF. This chain uses TRBV29-1 with TRBJ2-7; the D gene is possibly TRBD2 (8 bases). Looked up from germline, CDR1 is SQVTM and CDR2 is ANQGSEA. The CDR3 length is 14 residues.

This rearrangement joins TRBV2 to TRBJ1-5; 8 bases fit TRBD1. The CDR3 is 16 residues long. Germline V gene lookup returns CDR1 SNHLY and CDR2 FYNNEI. V dropped 5 bases and J dropped 5; count of bases not matched to a gene: 11. The CDR3 region is CASSQFGTGADQPQHF. CDR3 DNA: TGTGCCAGCAGTCAATTCGGGACAGGTGCAGATCAGCCCCAGCATTTT.

The rearrangement links TRBV19 to TRBJ2-1; a weak D match, TRBD2 (6 bases). With 10 bases removed from V and 4 bases from J, the gap between germline ends came to 14 bases. This CDR3 has 13 amino acids. Germline V lookup: CDR1 LNHDA, CDR2 SQIVND (reference sequence). In nucleotides, the CDR3 is TGTGCCACAGCGGACGGACTATACAATGAGCAGTTCTTC. Protein: CATADGLYNEQFF.

This chain joins TRBV2 and TRBJ2-2, with 10 positions matching TRBD2. CDR3 length: 16 residues. The junction had 11 bases not matched to a gene; V was cut back by 9 bases and J by 4 bases. Germline assignment: CDR1 SNHLY and CDR2 FYNNEI. This CDR3 is CASGTSEPGGTGELFF. The CDR3 nucleotides are TGTGCCAGTGGGACTAGCGAGCCCGGCGGCACCGGGGAGCTGTTTTTT.

The CDR3 nucleotides are TGTGCCAGCAGTTCGACAGGGGTTCTCTATACGCAGTATTTT. Protein product: CASSSTGVLYTQYF. This chain connects TRBV6-5 to TRBJ2-3; 8 bases agree with TRBD1. Germline V gene lookup returns CDR1 MNHEY and CDR2 SVGAGI. The CDR3 totals 14 residues. V shed 4 bases, J shed 7 bases, and the junction held 7 bases outside the gene matches.

The chain couples TRBV20-1 to TRBJ2-1; D perhaps matches TRBD2 (6 bases). Trimming stripped 3 bases from V and 8 bases from J, with 17 bases between. The CDR3 runs 14 residues. Per germline, CDR1 DFQATT and CDR2 SNEGSKA (reference sequence). DNA for the CDR3: TGCAGTGCTAGTAGGCGGGGTGAAGGGGATGAGCAGTTCTTC. Its protein product is CSASRRGEGDEQFF.

This clone is a singleton in its sample. The rearrangement joins TRBV7-9 to TRBJ2-7; 14 nucleotides align to TRBD2. This CDR3 is 16 amino acids long. Germline CDR1 reads SEHNR; CDR2 reads FQNEAQ (reference sequence). V was pared by 6 bases and J by 6 bases, with 10 bases of the junction left unmatched. CDR3: CASRGTSGSPMGEQYF. DNA for the CDR3: TGTGCCAGCAGAGGGACTAGCGGGAGCCCCATGGGCGAGCAGTACTTC.

The chain combines TRBV7-6 with TRBJ2-2, with TRBD2 matching over 9 bases. J gave up 4 bases and V 2 bases, and 2 bases lay outside the gene matches. The CDR3 has 15 residues. Germline CDR1 SGHVS, CDR2 FNYEAQ. The CDR3 region has the DNA TGTGCCAGCAGCTTAAGCGGGAGGAGCACCGGGGAGCTGTTTTTT. Amino acids: CASSLSGRSTGELFF.

J is TRBJ1-5 and V is TRBV4-1; weak D call: TRBD1 (6 bases). Germline assignment: CDR1 MGHRA and CDR2 YSYEKL. Trimming stripped 3 bases from V and 3 bases from J, with 15 bases between. This CDR3 contains 16 residues. The CDR3 DNA is TGCGCCAGCAGCCAGGATGACAGGCCCGACAATCAGCCCCAGCATTTT. Residues: CASSQDDRPDNQPQHF.

This chain joins TRBV9 and TRBJ1-2; no clear D. V was cut by 2 bases and J by 7 bases, with 18 bases left in between. The V gene's germline CDR1 is SGDLS and CDR2 YYNGEE. The CDR3 covers 15 residues. The CDR3 bases are TGTGCCAGCAGCGTCAGCAGTGACTCTATCTCTGGCTACACCTTC. Amino acid sequence: CASSVSSDSISGYTF. The whole variable domain, filled in from reference TRBV9 and TRBJ1-2, reads DSGVTQTPKHLITATGQRVTLRCSPRSGDLSVYWYQQSLDQGLQFLIQYYNGEERAKGNILERFSAQQFPDLHSELNLSSLELGDSALYFCASSVSSDSISGYTFGSGTRLTVV.

The chain carries TRBV7-2 and TRBJ2-1, with D possibly being TRBD1 (6 bases). Germline CDR1 is SGHTA and CDR2 is FQGNSA. The CDR3 extends over 15 amino acids. V was trimmed by 0 bases and J by 8 bases, leaving 14 bases between them. As DNA, the CDR3 is TGTGCCAGCAGCTTAGCGCCAGGACAGCTCTATGAGCAGTTCTTC. Translation: CASSLAPGQLYEQFF.

The V call is TRBV5-6, the J call TRBJ1-1; D perhaps matches TRBD1 (6 bases). Germline-derived CDR1 and CDR2 are SGHDT and YYEEEE. This CDR3 is built from 14 residues. Trimming took 2 bases from V and 5 from J, leaving 13 bases between them. The CDR3 bases are TGTGCCAGCAGCTTAGTGGGAGGGGGAACTGAAGCTTTCTTT. Translating it yields CASSLVGGGTEAFF.

The rearrangement links TRBV9 to TRBJ1-2, with 9 bases that match TRBD1. The length of the CDR3 is 15 residues. J was trimmed by 4 bases and V by 2 bases; bases with no gene match: 6. CDR1 and CDR2 from the germline V gene are SGDLS and YYNGEE. The CDR3 sequence is CASSVGTGKTYGYTF. The CDR3 coding sequence is TGTGCCAGCAGCGTGGGGACAGGGAAAACCTATGGCTACACCTTC.

This clone appeared once. The chain uses TRBV5-1 and TRBJ1-2, with 9 bases that match TRBD1. Germline trimming cut 5 bases from V and 4 bases from J; bases unmatched to any gene: 3. This CDR3 has 13 amino acids. Per germline, CDR1 SGHRS and CDR2 YFSETQ. The CDR3 loop reads CASRPTGGYGYTF. The CDR3 DNA sequence: TGCGCCAGCAGACCGACAGGGGGCTATGGCTACACCTTC.

The J gene is TRBJ1-5, the V gene TRBV7-6, with D unresolved. CDR1 and CDR2 (germline): SGHVS, FNYEAQ. V was cut by 2 bases and J by 7 bases, with 9 bases left in between. The CDR3 extends over 13 amino acids. The CDR3 bases are TGTGCCAGCAGCTTATTTGAGTTGCAGCCCCAGCATTTT. This sequence encodes CASSLFELQPQHF.

The rearrangement joins TRBV18 to TRBJ1-1, with D uncertain. V dropped 2 bases and J dropped 4 bases, with 11 bases sitting between them. CDR3 length: 14 amino acids. Germline V gives CDR1 KGHSH, CDR2 LQKENI. The CDR3, as DNA: TGTGCCAGCTCACCATCACGGGAAGGCACTGAAGCTTTCTTT. Its protein product is CASSPSREGTEAFF.

This chain links TRBV4-2 with TRBJ2-3, with D hard to call. V was shortened by 1 base and J by 7 bases, with 18 bases between the two germline ends. The CDR3 extends over 16 amino acids. In germline, CDR1 is LGHNA, CDR2 YNFKEQ. The CDR3 protein is CASSQVSTTHLNTQYF. The DNA of the CDR3 is TGTGCCAGCAGCCAAGTGAGCACTACTCACTTGAATACGCAGTATTTT.

The chain employs TRBV7-8 and TRBJ1-5; D remains unclear. The CDR3 consists of 13 residues. Between the trimmed V and J ends, which lost 7 bases and 1 base, there was a span of 8 bases. CDR1 and CDR2 (germline): SGHVS, FQNEAQ. The CDR3 DNA sequence: TGTGCCAGCAAACCGCAGAGCAATCAGCCCCAGCATTTT. Its translation is CASKPQSNQPQHF.

This chain joins TRBV2 and TRBJ2-5; D perhaps matches TRBD2 (6 bases). Trimming left V 3 bases short and J 2 bases short, with 13 bases between. Germline CDR1 is SNHLY and CDR2 is FYNNEI. CDR3 length: 15 amino acids. For the CDR3, the DNA is TGTGCCAGCAGTGATGGGGGAGGCAAACAAGAGACCCAGTACTTC. Its protein is CASSDGGGKQETQYF.